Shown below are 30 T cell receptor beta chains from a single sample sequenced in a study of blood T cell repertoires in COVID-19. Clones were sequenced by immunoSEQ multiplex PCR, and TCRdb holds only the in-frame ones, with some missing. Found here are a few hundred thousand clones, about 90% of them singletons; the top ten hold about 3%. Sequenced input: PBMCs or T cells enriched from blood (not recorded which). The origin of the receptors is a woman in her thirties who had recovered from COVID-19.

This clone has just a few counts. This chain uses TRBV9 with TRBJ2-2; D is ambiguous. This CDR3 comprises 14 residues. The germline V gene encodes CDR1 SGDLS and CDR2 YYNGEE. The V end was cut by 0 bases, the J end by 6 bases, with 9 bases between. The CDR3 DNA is TGTGCCAGCAGCGTAGTACCCCAGGCCGGGGAGCTGTTTTTT. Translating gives CASSVVPQAGELFF. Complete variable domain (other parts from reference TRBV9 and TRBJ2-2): DSGVTQTPKHLITATGQRVTLRCSPRSGDLSVYWYQQSLDQGLQFLIQYYNGEERAKGNILERFSAQQFPDLHSELNLSSLELGDSALYFCASSVVPQAGELFFGEGSRLTVL.

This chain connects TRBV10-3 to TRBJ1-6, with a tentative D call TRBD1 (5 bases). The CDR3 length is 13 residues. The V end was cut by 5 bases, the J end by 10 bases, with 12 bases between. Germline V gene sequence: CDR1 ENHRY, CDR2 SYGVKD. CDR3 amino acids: CAISPGTRSPLHF. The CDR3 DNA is TGTGCCATCAGTCCGGGGACTCGGTCACCCCTCCACTTT.

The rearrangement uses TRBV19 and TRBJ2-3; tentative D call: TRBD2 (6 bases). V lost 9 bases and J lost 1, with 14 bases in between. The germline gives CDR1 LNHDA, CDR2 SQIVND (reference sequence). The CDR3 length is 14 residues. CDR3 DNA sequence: TGTGCCAGCCCCGCGGGCGGGGGCACAGATACGCAGTATTTT. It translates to CASPAGGGTDTQYF.

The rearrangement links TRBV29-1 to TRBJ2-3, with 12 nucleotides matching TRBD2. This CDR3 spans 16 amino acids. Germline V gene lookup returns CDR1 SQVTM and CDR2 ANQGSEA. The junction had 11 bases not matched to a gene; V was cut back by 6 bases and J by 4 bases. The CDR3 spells CSVALTSGRWADTQYF. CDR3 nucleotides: TGCAGCGTCGCCCTAACTAGCGGGAGGTGGGCAGATACGCAGTATTTT.

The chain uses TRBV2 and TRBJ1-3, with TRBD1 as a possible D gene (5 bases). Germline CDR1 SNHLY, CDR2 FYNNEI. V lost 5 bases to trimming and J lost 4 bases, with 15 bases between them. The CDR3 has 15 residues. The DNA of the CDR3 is TGTGCCAGCAGTCGGGCAGGGAATTTCGGAAACACCATATATTTT. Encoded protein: CASSRAGNFGNTIYF.

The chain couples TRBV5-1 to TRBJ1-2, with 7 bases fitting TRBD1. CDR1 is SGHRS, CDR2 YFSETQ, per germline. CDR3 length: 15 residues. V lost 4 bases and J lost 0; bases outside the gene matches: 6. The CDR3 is CASSPRDSTNYGYTF. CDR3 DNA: TGCGCCAGCAGCCCAAGGGACAGCACTAACTATGGCTACACCTTC.

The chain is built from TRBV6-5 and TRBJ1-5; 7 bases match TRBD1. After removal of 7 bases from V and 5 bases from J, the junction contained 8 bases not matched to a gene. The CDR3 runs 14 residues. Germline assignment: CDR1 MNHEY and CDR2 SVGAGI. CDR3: CASTLGGGDQPQHF. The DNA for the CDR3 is TGTGCCAGCACCCTAGGAGGGGGCGATCAGCCCCAGCATTTT.

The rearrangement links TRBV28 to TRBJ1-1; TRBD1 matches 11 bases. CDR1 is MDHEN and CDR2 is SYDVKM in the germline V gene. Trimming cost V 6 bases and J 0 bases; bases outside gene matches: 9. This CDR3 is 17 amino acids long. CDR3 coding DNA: TGTGCCAGCAGGATAGGACAGGGGGCGGGAATGAACACTGAAGCTTTCTTT. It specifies CASRIGQGAGMNTEAFF.

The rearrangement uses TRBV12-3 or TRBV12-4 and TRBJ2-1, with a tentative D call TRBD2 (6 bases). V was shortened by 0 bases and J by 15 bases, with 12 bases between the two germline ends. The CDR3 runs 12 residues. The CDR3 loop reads CASSLAPGEGFF. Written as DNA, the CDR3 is TGTGCCAGCAGTTTAGCTCCGGGGGAAGGGTTCTTC.

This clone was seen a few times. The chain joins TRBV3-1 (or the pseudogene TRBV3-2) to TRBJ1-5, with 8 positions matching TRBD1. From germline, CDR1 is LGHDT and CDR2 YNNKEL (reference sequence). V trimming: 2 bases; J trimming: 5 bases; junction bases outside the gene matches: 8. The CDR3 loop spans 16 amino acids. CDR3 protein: CASSQSDRGSDQPQHF. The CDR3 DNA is TGTGCCAGCAGCCAATCCGACAGGGGTTCGGATCAGCCCCAGCATTTT.

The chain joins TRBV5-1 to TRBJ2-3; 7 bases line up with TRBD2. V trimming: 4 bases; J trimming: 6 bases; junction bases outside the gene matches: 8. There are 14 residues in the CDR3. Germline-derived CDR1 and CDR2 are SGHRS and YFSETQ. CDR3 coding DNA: TGCGCCAGCAGCAGTACCGGGAGGATGGATACGCAGTATTTT. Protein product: CASSSTGRMDTQYF.

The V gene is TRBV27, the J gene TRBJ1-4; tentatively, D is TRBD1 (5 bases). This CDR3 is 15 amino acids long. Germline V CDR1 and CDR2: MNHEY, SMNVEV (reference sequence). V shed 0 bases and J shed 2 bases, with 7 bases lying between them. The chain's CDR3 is CASSLSPGTNEKLFF. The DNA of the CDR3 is TGTGCCAGCAGTTTATCCCCAGGGACTAATGAAAAACTGTTTTTT.

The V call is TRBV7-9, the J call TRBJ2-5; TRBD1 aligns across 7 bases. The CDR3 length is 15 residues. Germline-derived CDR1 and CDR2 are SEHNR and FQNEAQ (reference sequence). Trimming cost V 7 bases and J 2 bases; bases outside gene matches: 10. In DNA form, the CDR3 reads TGTGCCAGCACCCCACCGGGACAGACGCAAGAGACCCAGTACTTC. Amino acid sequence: CASTPPGQTQETQYF.

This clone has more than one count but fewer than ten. The CDR3 region is CSVGWSLDEQYF. DNA of the CDR3: TGCAGCGTTGGGTGGAGTCTCGACGAGCAGTACTTC. The rearrangement joins TRBV29-1 to TRBJ2-7; D uncertain. V lost 4 bases and J lost 5, with 12 bases in between. CDR3 length: 12 amino acids. Germline lookup yields CDR1 SQVTM and CDR2 ANQGSEA.

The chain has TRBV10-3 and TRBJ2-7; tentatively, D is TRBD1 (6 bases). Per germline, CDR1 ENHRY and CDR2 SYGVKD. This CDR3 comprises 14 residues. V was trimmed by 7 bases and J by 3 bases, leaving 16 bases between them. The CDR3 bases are TGTGCCATCAACGCTAGACAGGATATCTACGAGCAGTACTTC. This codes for CAINARQDIYEQYF.

CDR3 bases: TGTGCCAGCAGCTACCTTGGACAGGGGGCATCTTTTGATGGCTACACCTTC. Translation: CASSYLGQGASFDGYTF. The rearrangement joins TRBV27 to TRBJ1-2; TRBD1 matches 11 bases. This CDR3 has 17 amino acids. The V gene's germline CDR1 is MNHEY and CDR2 SMNVEV (reference sequence). V dropped 6 bases and J dropped 6; count of bases not matched to a gene: 15.

CDR3 residues: CAILGTGQETQYF. The CDR3, as DNA: TGTGCCATCCTGGGGACAGGGCAAGAGACCCAGTACTTC. The V call is TRBV28, the J call TRBJ2-5, with 9 bases that match TRBD1. This CDR3 spans 13 amino acids. Per germline, CDR1 MDHEN and CDR2 SYDVKM. V trimming: 10 bases; J trimming: 2 bases; junction bases outside the gene matches: 5.

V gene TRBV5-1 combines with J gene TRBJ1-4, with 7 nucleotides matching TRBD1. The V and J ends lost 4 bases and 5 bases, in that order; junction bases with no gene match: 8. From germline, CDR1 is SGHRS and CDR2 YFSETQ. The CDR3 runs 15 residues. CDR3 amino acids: CASSRGQAANEKLFF. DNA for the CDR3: TGCGCCAGCAGCCGTGGACAGGCGGCAAATGAAAAACTGTTTTTT.

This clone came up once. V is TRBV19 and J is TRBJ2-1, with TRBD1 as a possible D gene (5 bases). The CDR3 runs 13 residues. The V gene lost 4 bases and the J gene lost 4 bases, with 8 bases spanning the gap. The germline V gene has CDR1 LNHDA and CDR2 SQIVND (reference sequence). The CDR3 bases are TGTGCCAGTAGTACGCAGGGTTACAATGAGCAGTTCTTC. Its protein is CASSTQGYNEQFF.

CDR3 amino acids: CPRRLTRNQPQHF. CDR3 DNA: TGTCCTCGTCGGCTGACTAGGAATCAGCCCCAGCATTTT. V and J are TRBV6-5 and TRBJ1-5; D is unclear. CDR1 MNHEY and CDR2 SVGAGI come from the germline V gene. CDR3 size: 13 residues.

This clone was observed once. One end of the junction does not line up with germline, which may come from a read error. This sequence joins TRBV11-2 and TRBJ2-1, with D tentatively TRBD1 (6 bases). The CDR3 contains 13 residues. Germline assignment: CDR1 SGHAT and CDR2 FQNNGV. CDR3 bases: TGTGCCAGTAGCTTAAACAGGGTCAATGAGCAGTTCTTC. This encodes CASSLNRVNEQFF. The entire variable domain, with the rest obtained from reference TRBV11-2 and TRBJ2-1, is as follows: EAGVAQSPRYKIIEKRQSVAFWCNPISGHATLYWYQQILGQGPKLLIQFQNNGVVDDSQLPKDRFSAERLKGVDSTLKIQPAKLEDSAVYLCASSLNRVNEQFFGPGTRLTVL.

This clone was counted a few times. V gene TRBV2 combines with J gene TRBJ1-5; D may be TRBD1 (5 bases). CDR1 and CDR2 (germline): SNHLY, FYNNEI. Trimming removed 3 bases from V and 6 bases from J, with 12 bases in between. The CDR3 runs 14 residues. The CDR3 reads CASSELGVGQPQHF. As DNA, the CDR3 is TGTGCCAGCAGTGAGTTAGGGGTGGGTCAGCCCCAGCATTTT.

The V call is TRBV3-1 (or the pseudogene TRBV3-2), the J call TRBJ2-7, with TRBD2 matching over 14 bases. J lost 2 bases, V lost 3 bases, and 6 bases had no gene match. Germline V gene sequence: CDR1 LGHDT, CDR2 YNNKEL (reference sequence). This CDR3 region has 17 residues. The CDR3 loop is CASSQGTSGGYTYEQYF. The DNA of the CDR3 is TGTGCCAGCAGCCAGGGGACTAGCGGGGGATACACCTACGAGCAGTACTTC.

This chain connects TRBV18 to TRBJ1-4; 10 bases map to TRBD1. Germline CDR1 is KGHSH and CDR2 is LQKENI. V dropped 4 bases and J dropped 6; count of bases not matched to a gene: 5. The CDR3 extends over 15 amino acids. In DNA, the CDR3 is TGTGCCAGCTCACGGCGGACAGGGGGGGATGAAAAACTGTTTTTT. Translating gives CASSRRTGGDEKLFF.

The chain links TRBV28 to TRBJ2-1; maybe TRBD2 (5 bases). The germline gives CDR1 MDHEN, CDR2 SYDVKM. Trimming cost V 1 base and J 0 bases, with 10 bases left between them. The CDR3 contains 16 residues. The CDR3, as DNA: TGTGCCAGCAGTTTATTTCCGGGAAGCTCCTACAATGAGCAGTTCTTC. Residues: CASSLFPGSSYNEQFF.

CDR3 sequence (DNA): TGTGCCATCAGTGGCGCTAGCGGGGTACTGGATACGCAGTATTTT. Its protein product is CAISGASGVLDTQYF. The chain recombines TRBV10-3 with TRBJ2-3; 9 nucleotides agree with TRBD2. The V and J ends lost 4 bases and 6 bases, in that order; junction bases with no gene match: 8. The germline gives CDR1 ENHRY, CDR2 SYGVKD. CDR3 length: 15 amino acids.

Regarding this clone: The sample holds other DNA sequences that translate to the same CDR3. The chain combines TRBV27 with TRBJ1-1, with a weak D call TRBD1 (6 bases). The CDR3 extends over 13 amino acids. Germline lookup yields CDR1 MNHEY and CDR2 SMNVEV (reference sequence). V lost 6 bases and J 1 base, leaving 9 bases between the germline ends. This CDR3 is CASRGGGNTEAFF. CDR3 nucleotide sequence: TGTGCCAGCAGGGGAGGGGGGAACACTGAAGCTTTCTTT.

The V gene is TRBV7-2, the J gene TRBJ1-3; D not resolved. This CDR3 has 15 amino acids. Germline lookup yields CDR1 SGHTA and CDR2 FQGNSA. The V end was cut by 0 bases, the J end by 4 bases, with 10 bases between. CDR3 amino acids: CASSLAWAGGNTIYF. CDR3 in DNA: TGTGCCAGCAGCTTAGCGTGGGCAGGAGGAAACACCATATATTTT.

CDR3 sequence (DNA): TGTGCCAGTAGTATGGGGGAGGGAGGCAACATTCAGTACTTC. Its translation: CASSMGEGGNIQYF. This rearrangement joins TRBV19 to TRBJ2-4; TRBD2 agrees at 7 bases. J gave up 7 bases and V 3 bases, and 6 bases lay outside the gene matches. The CDR3 consists of 14 residues. CDR1 LNHDA and CDR2 SQIVND come from the germline V gene (reference sequence).

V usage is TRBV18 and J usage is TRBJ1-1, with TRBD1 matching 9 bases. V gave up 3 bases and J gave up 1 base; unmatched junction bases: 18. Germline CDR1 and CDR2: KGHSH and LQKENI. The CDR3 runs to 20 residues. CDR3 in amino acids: CASSPYTGGGNAGTNTEAFF. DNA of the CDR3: TGTGCCAGCTCACCTTACACAGGGGGCGGGAACGCAGGTACGAACACTGAAGCTTTCTTT.